The T cell receptor (beta chain) described here comes from a study of CD8 T cells in Susac syndrome. Random hexamers were used to reverse transcribe about 0.45 to 1 ug of RNA. The amplification used immunoSEQ multiplex PCR on TCR beta CDR3; it spanned 54 Vbeta and 13 Jbeta. TCRdb called the immunoSEQ multiplex PCR reads again in MiXCR, with one record for every CDR3 protein. The repertoire holds about 200,000 distinct CDR3 sequences, with 90% to 95% as singletons. The study sequenced TCR beta in blood CD8+ and CD4+ T cells. The CD8+ and CD4+ T cells were isolated magnetically using a negative isolation approach, whereas the TEMRA cells were enriched by FACS. This CDR3 has 18 residues. V shed 2 bases and J shed 0 bases, with 14 bases lying between them.

J is TRBJ2-6 and V is TRBV12-3 or TRBV12-4; D could derive from TRBD1 or TRBD2 (5 bases each). The sequence derives from a human donor with multiple sclerosis. Sequenced material: CD4+ T cells from PBMCs. CDR3 bases: TGTGCCAGCAGTTTAAATAGAGGGGTCAGCTCTGGGGCCAACGTCCTGACTTTC. Translation: CASSLNRGVSSGANVLTF.